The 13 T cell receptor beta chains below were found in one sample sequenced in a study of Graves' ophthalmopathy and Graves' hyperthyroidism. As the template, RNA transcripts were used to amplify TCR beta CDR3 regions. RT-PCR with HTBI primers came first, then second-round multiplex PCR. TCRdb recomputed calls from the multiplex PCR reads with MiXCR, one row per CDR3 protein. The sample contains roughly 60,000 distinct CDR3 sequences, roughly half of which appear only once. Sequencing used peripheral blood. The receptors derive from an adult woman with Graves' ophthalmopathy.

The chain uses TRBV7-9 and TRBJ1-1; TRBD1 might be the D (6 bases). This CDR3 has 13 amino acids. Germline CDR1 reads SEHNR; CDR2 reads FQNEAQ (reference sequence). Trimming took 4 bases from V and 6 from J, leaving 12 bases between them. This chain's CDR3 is CASSWGQRAEAFF. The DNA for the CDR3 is TGTGCCAGCAGCTGGGGACAAAGGGCTGAAGCTTTCTTT.

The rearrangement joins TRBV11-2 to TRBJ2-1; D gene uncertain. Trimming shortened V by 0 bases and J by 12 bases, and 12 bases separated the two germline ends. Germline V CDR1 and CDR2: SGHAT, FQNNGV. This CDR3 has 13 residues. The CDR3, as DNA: TGTGCCAGCAGCTTAGACGAGCGAGATACGCAGTTCTTC. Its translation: CASSLDERDTQFF.

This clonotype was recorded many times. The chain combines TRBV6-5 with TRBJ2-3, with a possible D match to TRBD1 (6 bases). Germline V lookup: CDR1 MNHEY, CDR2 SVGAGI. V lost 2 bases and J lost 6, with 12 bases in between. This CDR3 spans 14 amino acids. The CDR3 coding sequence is TGTGCCAGCAGTTACGGACAGCTTCTGGATACGCAGTATTTT. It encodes CASSYGQLLDTQYF.

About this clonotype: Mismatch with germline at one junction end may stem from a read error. CDR3 nucleotides: TGCAGCGCTGTAGCGGGAGGGAGATTCAATGAGCGGTTCTTC. Its protein product is CSAVAGGRFNERFF. V and J are TRBV20-1 and TRBJ2-1, with 11 bases identical to TRBD2. Germline CDR1 reads DFQATT; CDR2 reads SNEGSKA (reference sequence). The CDR3 consists of 14 residues.

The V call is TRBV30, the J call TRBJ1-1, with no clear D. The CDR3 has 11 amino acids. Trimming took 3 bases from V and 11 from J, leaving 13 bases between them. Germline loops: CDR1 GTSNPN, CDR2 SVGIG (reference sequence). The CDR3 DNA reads TGTGCCTGGAGGAGGAGTGTTTCTGCTTTCTTT. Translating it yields CAWRRSVSAFF.

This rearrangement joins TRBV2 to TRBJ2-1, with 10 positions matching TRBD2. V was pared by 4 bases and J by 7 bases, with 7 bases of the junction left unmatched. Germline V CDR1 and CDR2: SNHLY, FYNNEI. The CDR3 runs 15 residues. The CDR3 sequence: CASSGNLAGANEQFF. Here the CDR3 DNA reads TGTGCCAGCAGTGGAAATCTAGCGGGGGCAAATGAGCAGTTCTTC. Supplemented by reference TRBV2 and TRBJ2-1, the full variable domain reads EPEVTQTPSHQVTQMGQEVILRCVPISNHLYFYWYRQILGQKVEFLVSFYNNEISEKSEIFDDQFSVERPDGSNFTLKIRSTKLEDSAMYFCASSGNLAGANEQFFGPGTRLTVL.

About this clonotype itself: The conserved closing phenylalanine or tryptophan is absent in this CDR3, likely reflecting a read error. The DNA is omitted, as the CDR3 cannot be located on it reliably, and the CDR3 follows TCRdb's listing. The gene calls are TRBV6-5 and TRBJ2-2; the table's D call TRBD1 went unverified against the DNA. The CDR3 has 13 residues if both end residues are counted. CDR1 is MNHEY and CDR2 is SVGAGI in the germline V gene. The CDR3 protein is CAGPAGGHRGAVV.

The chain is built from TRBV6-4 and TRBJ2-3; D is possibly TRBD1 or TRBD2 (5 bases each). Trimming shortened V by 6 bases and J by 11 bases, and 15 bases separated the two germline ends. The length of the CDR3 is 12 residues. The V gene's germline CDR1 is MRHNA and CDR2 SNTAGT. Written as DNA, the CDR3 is TGTGCCAGCAGACCTCGGGGCAATGAGCAGTATTTT. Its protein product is CASRPRGNEQYF.

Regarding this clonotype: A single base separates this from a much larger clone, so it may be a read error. The CDR3 reads CASSPADRGYGYTF. The DNA of the CDR3 is TGTGCCAGCAGTCCTGCGGACAGGGGTTATGGCTACACCTTC. This chain uses TRBV28 with TRBJ1-2; the match to TRBD1 covers 9 bases. V gave up 5 bases and J gave up 5 bases; unmatched junction bases: 6. The germline CDR1 and CDR2 sequences are MDHEN and SYDVKM. The CDR3 loop spans 14 amino acids.

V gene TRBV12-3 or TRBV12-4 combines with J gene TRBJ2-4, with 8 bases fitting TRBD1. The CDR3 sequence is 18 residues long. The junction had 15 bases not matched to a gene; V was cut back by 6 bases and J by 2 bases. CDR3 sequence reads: CASSPHTSGGATKNIQYF. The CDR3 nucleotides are TGTGCCAGCAGCCCCCATACCTCAGGGGGCGCGACCAAAAACATTCAGTACTTC.

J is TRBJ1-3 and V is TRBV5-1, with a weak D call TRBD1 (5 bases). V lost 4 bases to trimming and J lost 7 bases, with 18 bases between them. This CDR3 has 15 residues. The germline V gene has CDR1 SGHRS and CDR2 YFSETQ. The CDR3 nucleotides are TGCGCCAGCAGCAGATCGGGGGAGTATGGGAACACCATATATTTT. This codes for CASSRSGEYGNTIYF.

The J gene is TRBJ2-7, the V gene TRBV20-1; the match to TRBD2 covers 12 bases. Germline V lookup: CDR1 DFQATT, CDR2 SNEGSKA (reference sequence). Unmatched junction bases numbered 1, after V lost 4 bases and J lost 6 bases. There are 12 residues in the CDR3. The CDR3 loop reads CSATTSGSEQYF. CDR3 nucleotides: TGCAGTGCTACGACTAGCGGGAGCGAGCAGTACTTC.

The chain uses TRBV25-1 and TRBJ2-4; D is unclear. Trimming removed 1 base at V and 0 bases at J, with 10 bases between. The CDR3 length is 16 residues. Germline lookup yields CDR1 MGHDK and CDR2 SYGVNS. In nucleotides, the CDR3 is TGTGCCAGCAGTGAATTTGGGCCACTAGCCAAAAACATTCAGTACTTC. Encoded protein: CASSEFGPLAKNIQYF.